The 28 T cell receptor beta chains presented below share a single source sample, sequenced in a study of radiotherapy plus CTLA-4 blockade in lung cancer (dated by TCRdb to about 2018). Libraries were prepared through the immunoSEQ multiplex PCR assay. Sourced from immuneACCESS, this table was stored by TCRdb with only in-frame sequences that have V and J called. A share of the clones is absent; for the studies checked, an unresolved V gene accounts for under half, and the remainder has no known explanation. The sample table contains about 45,000 clones; only one count was recorded for roughly four fifths of them. The ten largest clones take up more than 6.5% of the sample. The starting material was peripheral blood, obtained from a patient treated with radiotherapy plus ipilimumab. Source of these receptors: a human donor with non-small cell lung cancer who had stable disease on radiotherapy plus ipilimumab.

This clone appeared a single time. This sequence joins TRBV5-1 and TRBJ1-1; D ambiguous. V was shortened by 2 bases and J by 5 bases, with 10 bases between the two germline ends. The CDR3 has 13 amino acids. Germline values: CDR1 SGHRS, CDR2 YFSETQ. The CDR3 nucleotides are TGCGCCAGCAGCTTCAGCATAAGGACTGAAGCTTTCTTT. It specifies CASSFSIRTEAFF.

Only a few counts were recorded for this clone. The gene calls are TRBV10-3 and TRBJ1-1, with 7 bases aligning to TRBD1. The CDR3 sequence is 11 residues long. Trimming removed 10 bases from V and 5 bases from J; junction bases left unmatched: 4. The V gene's germline CDR1 is ENHRY and CDR2 SYGVKD. DNA of the CDR3: TGTGCCACCAGGGACAGTACTGAAGCTTTCTTT. Translation: CATRDSTEAFF.

V gene TRBV6-5 combines with J gene TRBJ1-1; TRBD1 might be the D (6 bases). The germline V and J ends were trimmed by 5 bases and 5 bases, with 12 bases remaining between them. The CDR3 length is 13 residues. Germline V gene data show CDR1 as MNHEY and CDR2 as SVGAGI. The CDR3 DNA reads TGTGCCAGCAGTGATTGGGGGCTGACTGAAGCTTTCTTT. Translation gives CASSDWGLTEAFF.

With respect to this clone: Different DNA sequences within this sample yield the same CDR3. This chain joins TRBV28 and TRBJ2-3, with a possible D match to TRBD2 (6 bases). There are 17 residues in the CDR3. V dropped 5 bases and J dropped 4 bases, with 22 bases sitting between them. Per the germline V gene, CDR1 is MDHEN and CDR2 is SYDVKM. The CDR3 sequence is CASSLPGLQAFADTQYF. The CDR3 DNA sequence: TGTGCCAGCAGTCTTCCGGGACTTCAGGCCTTCGCAGATACGCAGTATTTT.

This clone was seen only a few times. This rearrangement joins TRBV11-3 to TRBJ1-6; D uncertain. CDR3 length: 15 amino acids. Trimming pared 0 bases from V and 14 bases from J, leaving 17 bases between. Germline V gene lookup returns CDR1 SGHNT and CDR2 YENEEA. The CDR3 nucleotides read TGTGCCAGCAGCTTAGATCGGTCGAGCCTTCTAACCCTCCACTTT. Its protein product is CASSLDRSSLLTLHF.

The chain couples TRBV13 to TRBJ1-2; D gene uncertain. CDR1 and CDR2 from the germline V gene are PRHDT and FYEKMQ (reference sequence). V dropped 0 bases and J dropped 1 base, with 18 bases sitting between them. The CDR3 is 18 residues long. CDR3 sequence reads: CASSLGFQLSNINYGYTF. DNA for the CDR3: TGTGCCAGCAGCTTAGGCTTTCAGCTCTCCAATATTAACTATGGCTACACCTTC. Complete variable domain (other parts from reference TRBV13 and TRBJ1-2): AAGVIQSPRHLIKEKRETATLKCYPIPRHDTVYWYQQGPGQDPQFLISFYEKMQSDKGSIPDRFSAQQFSDYHSELNMSSLELGDSALYFCASSLGFQLSNINYGYTFGSGTRLTVV.

The chain combines TRBV2 with TRBJ1-2; no clear D. CDR1 and CDR2 (germline): SNHLY, FYNNEI. The CDR3 has 12 amino acids. V lost 3 bases, J lost 8 bases, and 10 bases lay in between. CDR3: CASSEGFVGYTF. The CDR3 DNA reads as TGTGCCAGCAGTGAGGGATTCGTCGGCTACACCTTC. The full variable domain, its missing parts supplied by reference TRBV2 and TRBJ1-2, is EPEVTQTPSHQVTQMGQEVILRCVPISNHLYFYWYRQILGQKVEFLVSFYNNEISEKSEIFDDQFSVERPDGSNFTLKIRSTKLEDSAMYFCASSEGFVGYTFGSGTRLTVV.

The rearrangement links TRBV27 to TRBJ1-1; TRBD1 matches at 8 bases. This CDR3 has 14 residues. After removal of 2 bases from V and 5 bases from J, the junction contained 4 bases not matched to a gene. Germline V CDR1 and CDR2: MNHEY, SMNVEV (reference sequence). The CDR3 DNA reads TGTGCCAGCAGTTTACAGGGGGCGAAGACTGAAGCTTTCTTT. As protein: CASSLQGAKTEAFF.

About this clone itself: Other DNA sequences in the sample encode the same CDR3. The rearrangement uses TRBV30 and TRBJ2-5; maybe TRBD2 (6 bases). Trimming stripped 0 bases from V and 5 bases from J, with 7 bases between. The CDR3 length is 12 residues. Germline lookup yields CDR1 GTSNPN and CDR2 SVGIG (reference sequence). This CDR3 reads CAWSVRGETQYF. The DNA of the CDR3 is TGTGCCTGGAGTGTACGGGGGGAGACCCAGTACTTC.

The rearrangement uses TRBV5-6 and TRBJ2-1; D is unresolved. This CDR3 region has 15 residues. Trimming removed 2 bases at V and 0 bases at J, with 9 bases between. CDR1 and CDR2 (germline): SGHDT, YYEEEE. The CDR3 DNA sequence: TGTGCCAGCAGCTTCCTCAGGAGCTCCTACAATGAGCAGTTCTTC. Translating it yields CASSFLRSSYNEQFF. Filled out from reference TRBV5-6 and TRBJ2-1, the complete variable domain reads DAGVTQSPTHLIKTRGQQVTLRCSPKSGHDTVSWYQQALGQGPQFIFQYYEEEERQRGNFPDRFSGHQFPNYSSELNVNALLLGDSALYLCASSFLRSSYNEQFFGPGTRLTVL.

V and J are TRBV25-1 and TRBJ1-5, with D tentatively TRBD1 (6 bases). Germline V gives CDR1 MGHDK, CDR2 SYGVNS. The CDR3 is 13 residues long. V was trimmed by 3 bases and J by 7 bases, leaving 10 bases between them. CDR3: CASSDGGGQPQHF. The CDR3 DNA follows: TGTGCCAGCAGTGACGGGGGCGGCCAGCCCCAGCATTTT.

The chain couples TRBV4-2 to TRBJ2-3, with 12 nucleotides matching TRBD2. CDR3 length: 18 amino acids. CDR1 LGHNA and CDR2 YNFKEQ come from the germline V gene. V shed 1 base and J 1 base; nucleotides not matched to a gene: 6. CDR3: CASSQVYPSGGGTDTQYF. The CDR3 nucleotides read TGTGCCAGCAGCCAAGTATATCCTAGCGGGGGGGGCACAGATACGCAGTATTTT.

The chain employs TRBV5-4 and TRBJ1-2; TRBD1 might be the D (5 bases). CDR3 length: 16 residues. Germline values: CDR1 SGHNT, CDR2 YYREEE (reference sequence). V lost 0 bases and J 3 bases, leaving 15 bases between the germline ends. CDR3 sequence: CASSLGQRFAHYGYTF. CDR3 DNA: TGTGCCAGCAGCTTGGGACAGCGCTTTGCTCACTATGGCTACACCTTC.

The chain combines TRBV2 with TRBJ2-5; 14 bases agree with TRBD2. J was trimmed by 5 bases and V by 8 bases; bases with no gene match: 4. This CDR3 is built from 14 residues. Looked up from germline, CDR1 is SNHLY and CDR2 is FYNNEI. CDR3 loop: CASGTSGGEETQYF. CDR3 nucleotides: TGTGCCAGCGGGACTAGCGGGGGAGAGGAGACCCAGTACTTC.

This clone appeared a few times. CDR3 in DNA: TGTGCCATCAGTGAGGGGATGGGCTCCTACAATGAGCAGTTCTTC. The encoded protein is CAISEGMGSYNEQFF. This chain connects TRBV10-3 to TRBJ2-1, with unresolved D. Trimming shortened V by 2 bases and J by 0 bases, and 8 bases separated the two germline ends. Germline assignment: CDR1 ENHRY and CDR2 SYGVKD. The CDR3 runs to 15 residues.

The rearrangement links TRBV10-3 to TRBJ1-5; TRBD1 agrees at 7 bases. The trim removed 5 bases at V and 6 bases at J, leaving 13 bases unmatched. Germline V gives CDR1 ENHRY, CDR2 SYGVKD. This CDR3 has 16 residues. CDR3 in amino acids: CAISPGLDRAGQPQHF. CDR3 DNA sequence: TGTGCCATCAGTCCCGGCCTTGACAGGGCCGGTCAGCCCCAGCATTTT.

The gene calls are TRBV7-9 and TRBJ2-7; 9 nucleotides align to TRBD1. V trimming: 4 bases; J trimming: 3 bases; junction bases outside the gene matches: 7. This CDR3 has 15 residues. Germline loops: CDR1 SEHNR, CDR2 FQNEAQ (reference sequence). The CDR3, as DNA: TGTGCCAGCAGCTCGGACAGGGGCCTATTCTACGAGCAGTACGTC. Its protein is CASSSDRGLFYEQYV.

The chain joins TRBV10-3 to TRBJ2-7, with D unresolved. Germline V gene lookup returns CDR1 ENHRY and CDR2 SYGVKD. Trimming left V 6 bases short and J 6 bases short, with 21 bases between. The CDR3 runs to 15 residues. Written as DNA, the CDR3 is TGTGCCATCAGCCCCGTGCCGCCGCCTACGGGCGAGCAGTACTTC. Translating it yields CAISPVPPPTGEQYF.

This clone was observed once. The chain has TRBV7-9 and TRBJ2-3; TRBD2 agrees at 7 bases. This CDR3 spans 14 amino acids. V was clipped by 4 bases and J by 3 bases; unmatched bases: 4. Germline V gene sequence: CDR1 SEHNR, CDR2 FQNEAQ (reference sequence). The CDR3 DNA follows: TGTGCCAGCAGCTGGGGGGGAGGGACAGATACGCAGTATTTT. It yields the protein CASSWGGGTDTQYF.

The chain recombines TRBV19 with TRBJ2-6, with 10 bases fitting TRBD1. Germline V gene data show CDR1 as LNHDA and CDR2 as SQIVND (reference sequence). This CDR3 spans 17 amino acids. J gave up 3 bases and V 8 bases, and 10 bases lay outside the gene matches. Written as DNA, the CDR3 is TGTGCCAGTGGAAAGACAGGGGGCGCGGGTGGGGCCAACGTCCTGACTTTC. This gives the protein CASGKTGGAGGANVLTF.

This clone was observed a few times. The chain combines TRBV5-1 with TRBJ1-1; 7 bases agree with TRBD1. Germline CDR1 and CDR2: SGHRS and YFSETQ. The CDR3 runs to 14 residues. V lost 2 bases and J lost 3; bases outside the gene matches: 4. The CDR3 DNA is TGCGCCAGCAGCTTCTTAACAGGGGACACTGAAGCTTTCTTT. Translation gives CASSFLTGDTEAFF.

The rearrangement joins TRBV7-8 to TRBJ1-3; 7 nucleotides align to TRBD1. CDR3 length: 19 amino acids. From germline, CDR1 is SGHVS and CDR2 FQNEAQ. Trimming removed 1 base from V and 2 bases from J; junction bases left unmatched: 14. The CDR3 is CASSLVGGGGSGAGNTIYF. Written as DNA, the CDR3 is TGTGCCAGCAGCTTAGTGGGAGGGGGCGGGAGTGGAGCTGGAAACACCATATATTTT.

The sample holds a few counts of this clone. The CDR3 sequence is CASSLGGQINTIYF. The DNA for the CDR3 is TGCGCCAGCAGCTTGGGGGGACAGATAAACACCATATATTTT. V and J are TRBV5-1 and TRBJ1-3, with 7 bases matching TRBD1. V shed 0 bases, J shed 6 bases, and the junction held 3 bases outside the gene matches. The CDR3 has 14 residues. Germline loops: CDR1 SGHRS, CDR2 YFSETQ.

CDR3 sequence (DNA): TGTGCCAGCAGCCCCGACAGGACCTATGGCTACACCTTC. Translating it yields CASSPDRTYGYTF. The V gene is TRBV5-4, the J gene TRBJ1-2, with D tentatively TRBD1 (6 bases). CDR1 SGHNT and CDR2 YYREEE come from the germline V gene (reference sequence). Trimming shortened V by 4 bases and J by 4 bases, and 11 bases separated the two germline ends. There are 13 residues in the CDR3.

Of note for this clone: The sample has other DNA sequences that encode this CDR3 too. The V gene is TRBV28, the J gene TRBJ1-2; TRBD1 might be the D (6 bases). The CDR3 totals 14 residues. Germline CDR1 is MDHEN and CDR2 is SYDVKM. The V and J ends lost 3 bases and 4 bases respectively, with 12 bases between them. The CDR3, as DNA: TGTGCCAGCAGTTTCGAGACAGGCGTCTATGGCTACACCTTC. It specifies CASSFETGVYGYTF.

This chain uses TRBV19 with TRBJ2-1; either TRBD1 or TRBD2 may supply D (6 bases each). V lost 7 bases and J 13 bases, leaving 20 bases between the germline ends. CDR3 size: 13 residues. Germline V gene data show CDR1 as LNHDA and CDR2 as SQIVND (reference sequence). The CDR3 DNA is TGTGCCAGTACCACCACCTGGGGGGCTTTCCAGTTCTTC. Translation gives CASTTTWGAFQFF. Supplemented by reference TRBV19 and TRBJ2-1, the full variable domain reads DGGITQSPKYLFRKEGQNVTLSCEQNLNHDAMYWYRQDPGQGLRLIYYSQIVNDFQKGDIAEGYSVSREKKESFPLTVTSAQKNPTAFYLCASTTTWGAFQFFGPGTRLTVL.

The CDR3 region has the DNA TGTGCCATCAGTGAGTCCTGGGGCGCAAACTATGGCTACACCTTC. Translated, it gives CAISESWGANYGYTF. This chain joins TRBV10-3 and TRBJ1-2; possible D gene TRBD1, 5 bases. The CDR3 is 15 amino acids. The germline V gene encodes CDR1 ENHRY and CDR2 SYGVKD. V was shortened by 0 bases and J by 2 bases, with 10 bases between the two germline ends.

V and J are TRBV5-1 and TRBJ2-1; no firm D call. The CDR3 sequence is 16 residues long. Looked up from germline, CDR1 is SGHRS and CDR2 is YFSETQ. Trimming cost V 4 bases and J 0 bases, with 14 bases left between them. This CDR3 reads CASSRTPISSYNEQFF. As DNA, the CDR3 is TGCGCCAGCAGCCGTACTCCGATTAGCTCCTACAATGAGCAGTTCTTC.